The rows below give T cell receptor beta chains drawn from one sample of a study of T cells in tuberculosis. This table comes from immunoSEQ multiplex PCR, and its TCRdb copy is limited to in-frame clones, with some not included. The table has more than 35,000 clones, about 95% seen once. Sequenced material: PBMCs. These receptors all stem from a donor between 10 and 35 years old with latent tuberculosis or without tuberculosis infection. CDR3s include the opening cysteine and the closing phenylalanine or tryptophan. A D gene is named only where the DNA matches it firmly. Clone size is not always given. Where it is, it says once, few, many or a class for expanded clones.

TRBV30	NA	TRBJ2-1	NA	CAWSPAQGEQFF	TGTGCCTGGAGCCCGGCACAGGGAGAGCAGTTCTTC
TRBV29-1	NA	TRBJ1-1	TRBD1	CSATQQGPGNPEAFF	TGCAGCGCCACACAACAGGGGCCAGGCAACCCTGAAGCTTTCTTT
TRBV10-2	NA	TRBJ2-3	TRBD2	CASTGRRDTQYF	TGCGCCAGCACCGGGAGGCGAGATACGCAGTATTTT
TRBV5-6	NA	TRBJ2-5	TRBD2	CASSLMTSGSMGPQYF	TGTGCCAGCAGCCTCATGACTAGCGGGTCCATGGGGCCCCAGTACTTC
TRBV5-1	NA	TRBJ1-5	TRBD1	CASSRKTGQNQPQHF	TGCGCCAGCAGCCGAAAGACAGGGCAAAATCAGCCCCAGCATTTT
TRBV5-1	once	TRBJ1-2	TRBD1	CASSAAGDSYGYTF	TGCGCCAGCAGCGCAGCCGGGGACAGCTATGGCTACACCTTC
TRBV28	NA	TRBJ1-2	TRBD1	CASRVDRVLGGYTF	TGTGCCAGCAGGGTGGACAGGGTTTTAGGTGGCTACACCTTC
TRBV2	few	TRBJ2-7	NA	CASSVDSWSYEQYF	TGTGCCAGCAGTGTCGACAGTTGGTCCTACGAGCAGTACTTC
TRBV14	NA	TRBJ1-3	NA	CASSSLLGGDTIYF	TGTGCCAGCAGTTCCCTATTAGGCGGGGACACCATATATTTT
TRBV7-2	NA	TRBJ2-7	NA	CASSLYYEQYF	TGTGCCAGCAGCTTATACTACGAGCAGTACTTC
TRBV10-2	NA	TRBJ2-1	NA	CASSDGSYAGNEQFF	TGCGCCAGCAGTGATGGTAGTTATGCAGGGAATGAGCAGTTCTTC
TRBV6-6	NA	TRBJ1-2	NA	CASSYQMRNGYTF	TGTGCCAGCAGTTACCAGATGAGGAATGGCTACACCTTC
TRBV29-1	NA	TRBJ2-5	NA	CSVGAGETQYF	TGCAGCGTTGGTGCGGGGGAGACCCAGTACTTC
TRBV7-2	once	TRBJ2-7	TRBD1	CASSLGDRGGGEQYF	TGTGCCAGCAGCTTAGGGGACAGGGGCGGTGGCGAGCAGTACTTC
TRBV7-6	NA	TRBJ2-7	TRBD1	CASSLGGTGGSREQYF	TGTGCCAGCAGCTTAGGAGGGACAGGGGGCTCGAGGGAGCAGTACTTC
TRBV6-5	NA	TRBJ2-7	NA	CASSYSGDNYEQYF	TGTGCCAGCAGTTACTCTGGGGACAACTACGAGCAGTACTTC